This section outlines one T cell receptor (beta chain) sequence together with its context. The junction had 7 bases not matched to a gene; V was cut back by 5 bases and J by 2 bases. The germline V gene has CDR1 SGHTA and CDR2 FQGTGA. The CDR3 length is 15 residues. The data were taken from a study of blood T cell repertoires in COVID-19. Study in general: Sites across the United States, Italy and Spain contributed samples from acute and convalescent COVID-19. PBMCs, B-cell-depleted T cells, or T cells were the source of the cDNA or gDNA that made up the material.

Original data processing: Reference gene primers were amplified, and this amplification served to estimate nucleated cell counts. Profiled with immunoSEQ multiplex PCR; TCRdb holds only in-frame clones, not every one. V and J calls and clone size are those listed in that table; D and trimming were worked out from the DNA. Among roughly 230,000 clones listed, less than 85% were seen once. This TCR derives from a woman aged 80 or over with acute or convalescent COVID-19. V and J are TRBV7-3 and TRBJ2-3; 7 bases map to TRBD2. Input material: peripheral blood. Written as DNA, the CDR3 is TGTGCCAGCAGCGTAGTCCGGGGGGACACAGATACGCAGTATTTT. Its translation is CASSVVRGDTDTQYF.